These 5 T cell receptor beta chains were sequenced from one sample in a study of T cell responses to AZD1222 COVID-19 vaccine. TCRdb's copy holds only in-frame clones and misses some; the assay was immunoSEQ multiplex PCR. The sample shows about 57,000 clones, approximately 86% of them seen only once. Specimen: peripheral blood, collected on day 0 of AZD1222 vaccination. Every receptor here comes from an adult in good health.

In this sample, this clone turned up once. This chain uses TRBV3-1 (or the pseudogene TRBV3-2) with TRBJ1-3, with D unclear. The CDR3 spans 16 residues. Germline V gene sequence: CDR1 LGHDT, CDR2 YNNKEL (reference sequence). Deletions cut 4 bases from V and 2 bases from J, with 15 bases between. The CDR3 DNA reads TGTGCCAGCAGCCGAATGCCAGACGATACTGGAAACACCATATATTTT. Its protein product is CASSRMPDDTGNTIYF.

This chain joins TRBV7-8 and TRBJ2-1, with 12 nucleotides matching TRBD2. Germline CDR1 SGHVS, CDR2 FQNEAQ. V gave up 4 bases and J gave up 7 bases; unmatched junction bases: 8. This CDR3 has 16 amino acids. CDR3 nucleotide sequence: TGTGCCAGCAGCTCGAGGACTAGCGGGGATCAAAATGAGCAGTTCTTC. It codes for CASSSRTSGDQNEQFF. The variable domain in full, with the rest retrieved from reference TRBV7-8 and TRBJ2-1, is GAGVSQSPRYKVAKRGQDVALRCDPISGHVSLFWYQQALGQGPEFLTYFQNEAQLDKSGLPSDRFFAERPEGSVSTLKIQRTQQEDSAVYLCASSSRTSGDQNEQFFGPGTRLTVL.

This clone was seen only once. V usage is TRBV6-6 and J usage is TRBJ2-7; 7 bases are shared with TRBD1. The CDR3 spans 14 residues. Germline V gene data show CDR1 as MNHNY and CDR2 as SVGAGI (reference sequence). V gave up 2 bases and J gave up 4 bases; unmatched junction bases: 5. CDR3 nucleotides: TGTGCCAGCAGTTACCAAGGGGACAGTTACGAGCAGTACTTC. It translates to CASSYQGDSYEQYF.

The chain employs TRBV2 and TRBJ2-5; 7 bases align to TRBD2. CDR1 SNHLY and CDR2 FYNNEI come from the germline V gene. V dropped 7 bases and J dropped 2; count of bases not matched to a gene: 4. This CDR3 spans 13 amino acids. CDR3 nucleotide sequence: TGTGCCAGCAACTGGCGGGAGCAAGAGACCCAGTACTTC. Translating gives CASNWREQETQYF.

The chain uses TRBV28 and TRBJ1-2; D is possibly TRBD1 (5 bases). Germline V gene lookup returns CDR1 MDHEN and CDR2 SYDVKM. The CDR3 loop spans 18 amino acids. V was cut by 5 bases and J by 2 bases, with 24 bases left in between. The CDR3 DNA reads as TGTGCCAGCAGTGGGGAGGGGATCGGAGTTAAACCAAACTATGGCTACACCTTC. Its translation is CASSGEGIGVKPNYGYTF.